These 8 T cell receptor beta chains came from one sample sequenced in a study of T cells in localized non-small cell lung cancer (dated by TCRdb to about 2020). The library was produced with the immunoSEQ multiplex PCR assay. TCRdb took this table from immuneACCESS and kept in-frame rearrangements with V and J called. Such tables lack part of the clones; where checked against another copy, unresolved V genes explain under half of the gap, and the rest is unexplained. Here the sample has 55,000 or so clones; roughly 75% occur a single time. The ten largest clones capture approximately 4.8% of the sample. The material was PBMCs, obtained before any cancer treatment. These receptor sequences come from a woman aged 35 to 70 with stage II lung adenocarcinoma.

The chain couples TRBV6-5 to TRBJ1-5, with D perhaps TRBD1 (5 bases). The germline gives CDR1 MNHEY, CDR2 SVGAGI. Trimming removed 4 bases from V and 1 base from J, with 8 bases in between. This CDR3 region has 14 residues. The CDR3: CASSWDPSNQPQHF. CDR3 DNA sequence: TGTGCCAGCAGTTGGGACCCGAGCAATCAGCCCCAGCATTTT.

CDR3 in amino acids: CASSYGGSSTDTQYF. The CDR3 DNA follows: TGTGCCAGCAGTTACGGTGGCTCTAGCACAGATACGCAGTATTTT. V is TRBV6-5 and J is TRBJ2-3; D is unresolved. Germline CDR1 and CDR2: MNHEY and SVGAGI. Trimming stripped 2 bases from V and 0 bases from J, with 9 bases between. The CDR3 length is 15 residues.

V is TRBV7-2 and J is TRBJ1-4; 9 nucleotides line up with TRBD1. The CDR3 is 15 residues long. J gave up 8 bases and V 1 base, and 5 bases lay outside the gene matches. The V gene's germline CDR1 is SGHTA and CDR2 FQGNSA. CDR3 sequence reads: CASSLGDRAGEKLFF. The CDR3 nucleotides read TGTGCCAGCAGCTTAGGGGACAGGGCGGGGGAAAAACTGTTTTTT.

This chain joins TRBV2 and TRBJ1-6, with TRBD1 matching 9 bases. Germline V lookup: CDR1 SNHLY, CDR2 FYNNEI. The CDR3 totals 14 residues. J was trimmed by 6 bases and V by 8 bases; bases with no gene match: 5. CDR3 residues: CASGGQGGNSPLHF. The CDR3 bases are TGTGCCAGCGGGGGACAGGGAGGTAATTCACCCCTCCACTTT.

The CDR3, as DNA: TGTGCCAGCAGCGTACAGGGTCTTACCGGGGAGCTGTTTTTT. It is translated as CASSVQGLTGELFF. The chain uses TRBV9 and TRBJ2-2; D is possibly TRBD1 (5 bases). Germline V gene sequence: CDR1 SGDLS, CDR2 YYNGEE. The length of the CDR3 is 14 residues. Trimming left V 1 base short and J 5 bases short, with 9 bases between.

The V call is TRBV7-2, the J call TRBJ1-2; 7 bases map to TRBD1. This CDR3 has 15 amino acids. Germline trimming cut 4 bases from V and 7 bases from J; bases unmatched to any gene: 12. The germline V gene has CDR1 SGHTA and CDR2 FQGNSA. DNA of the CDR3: TGTGCCAGCAGCTCGACAGGGTTGATGAAGGGTGGCTACACCTTC. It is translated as CASSSTGLMKGGYTF. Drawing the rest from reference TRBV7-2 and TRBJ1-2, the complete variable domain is GAGVSQSPSNKVTEKGKDVELRCDPISGHTALYWYRQSLGQGLEFLIYFQGNSAPDKSGLPSDRFSAERTGGSVSTLTIQRTQQEDSAVYLCASSSTGLMKGGYTFGSGTRLTVV.

DNA of the CDR3: TGTGCCAGCAGTTTAGGAGCCCGGTTAGGAAATGAGCAGTTCTTC. Translation gives CASSLGARLGNEQFF. This rearrangement joins TRBV27 to TRBJ2-1, with D uncertain. The ends were cut back, 2 bases at V and 7 bases at J, with 15 bases in the middle. Germline V gene data show CDR1 as MNHEY and CDR2 as SMNVEV (reference sequence). This CDR3 spans 15 amino acids.

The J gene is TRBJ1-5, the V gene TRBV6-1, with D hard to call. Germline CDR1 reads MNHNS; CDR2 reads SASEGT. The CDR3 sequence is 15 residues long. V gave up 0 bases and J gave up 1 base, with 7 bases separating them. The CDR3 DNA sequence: TGTGCCAGCAGTGAAGCGCTGGGGAGCAATCAGCCCCAGCATTTT. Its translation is CASSEALGSNQPQHF.